This T cell receptor (beta chain) stems from a study of identical twins. Broader study findings: Among beta out-of-frame sequences, excess sharing between twins appeared weaker. Monozygotic twin pairs showed more out-of-frame TCR alpha sharing than models estimated.

Germline CDR1 is SGHRS and CDR2 is YFSETQ. This CDR3 region has 15 residues. Unmatched junction bases numbered 6, after V lost 2 bases and J lost 2 bases. This clonotype occurred a few times. Its antigen is not known. With template switching, a universal primer site was added, and the cDNA carried unique molecular identifiers. MiXCR was run by TCRdb on the 5' RACE reads, yielding one entry per CDR3 protein. The table includes approximately 550,000 distinct CDR3 sequences, 20% to 25% detected once. The sample also formed part of further work on yellow fever vaccine responses in identical twins. That study reports: Twins reportedly had a vaccine T cell response that seemed partly convergent, partly personalized.

The sequenced sample was CD4+ T cells sorted from blood. The receptor comes from a young woman in good health. The chain uses TRBV5-1 and TRBJ1-2; 7 bases match TRBD1. This CDR3 is CASSFGDSQNYGYTF. The CDR3 DNA sequence: TGCGCCAGCAGCTTTGGGGACAGCCAAAACTATGGCTACACCTTC.